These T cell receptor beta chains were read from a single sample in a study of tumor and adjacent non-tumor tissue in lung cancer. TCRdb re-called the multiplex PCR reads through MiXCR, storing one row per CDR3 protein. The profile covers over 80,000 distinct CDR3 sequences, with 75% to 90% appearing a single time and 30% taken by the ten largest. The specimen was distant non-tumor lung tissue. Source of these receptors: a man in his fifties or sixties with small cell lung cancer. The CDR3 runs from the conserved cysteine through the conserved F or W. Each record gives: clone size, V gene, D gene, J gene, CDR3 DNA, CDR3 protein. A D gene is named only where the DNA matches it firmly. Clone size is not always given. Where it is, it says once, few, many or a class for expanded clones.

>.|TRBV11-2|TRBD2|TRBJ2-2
TGTGTCAGGAGCTTAGCGCGGGAGACCGGGGTGCTGTTTTTT
CVRSLARETGVLFF
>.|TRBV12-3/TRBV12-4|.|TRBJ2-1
TGTGCCAGCAGTTTAGTATATTCCTACAATGAGCAGTTCTTC
CASSLVYSYNEQFF
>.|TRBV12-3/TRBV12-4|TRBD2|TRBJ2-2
TGTGCCAGCAGTCCCGGGCTAGCGGTCACCGGGAAGCTGTTTTTT
CASSPGLAVTGKLFF
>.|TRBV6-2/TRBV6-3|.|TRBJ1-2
TGTGCCAGCGAGACCCCGGGAGAGCTCTTC
CASETPGELF
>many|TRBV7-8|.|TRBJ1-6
TGTGCCAGCAGCTTAGAAGGGACTAATTCACCCCTCCACTTT
CASSLEGTNSPLHF
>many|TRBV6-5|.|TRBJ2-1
TGTGCCAGCACCCCCAGGACGTCTGTGGGGTACAATGAGCAGTTCTTC
CASTPRTSVGYNEQFF
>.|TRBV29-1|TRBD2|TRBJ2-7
TGCAGCGTTGGAGGGACTAGCGGGATCTACGAGCAGTACTTT
CSVGGTSGIYEQYF
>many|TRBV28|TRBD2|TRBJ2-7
TGTGCCAGCAGTTTTTCCGGGGAGGGCCCGGGGGAGCAGTACTTC
CASSFSGEGPGEQYF
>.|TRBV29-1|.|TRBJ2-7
TGCAGCGCCCGGGACTCGTCCTACGAGCAGTGCTTC
CSARDSSYEQCF
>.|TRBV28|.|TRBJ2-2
TGTGCCAGCAGTGGATGGACGGATACGAACACCATGGAGCTGTTTTTT
CASSGWTDTNTMELFF
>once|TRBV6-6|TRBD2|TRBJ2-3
TGTACCAGCAGTTACCGTGGGACTAGCGGGATAGACGGGACAGATACGCAGTATTTT
CTSSYRGTSGIDGTDTQYF
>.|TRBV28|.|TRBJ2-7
TGTGCCAGCAGTTTTTCCGACAGGAACCCCTCCTACGAGCAGTACTTC
CASSFSDRNPSYEQYF
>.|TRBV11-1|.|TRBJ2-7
TGTGCAAGCAGCTACCTCTCTTCCGGGACTGCGTACAAGCAGTACTTC
CASSYLSSGTAYKQYF
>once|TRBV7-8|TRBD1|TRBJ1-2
TGTGGCAGCAGCTCCCGGGACAGGGGGTGGTATGGCTACACCTTC
CGSSSRDRGWYGYTF
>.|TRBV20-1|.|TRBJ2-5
TGCAGTGCTAGAAAGACAGGTCCGGAGAACCAGTACTTT
CSARKTGPENQYF
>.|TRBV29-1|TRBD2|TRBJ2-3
TGCAGCGTTATTCTAGCGGGAGGGCGAACAAATACGCAGTATTTT
CSVILAGGRTNTQYF
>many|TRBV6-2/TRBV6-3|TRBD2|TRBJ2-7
TGTGCCAGCAGTTACAGCGGGGCTAGCGGGTTCTACGAGCAGTACTTC
CASSYSGASGFYEQYF
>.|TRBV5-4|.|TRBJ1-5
TGTGCCAGCAGCCTTCTGGGGAACATAGATACGCAGCATTTT
CASSLLGNIDTQHF
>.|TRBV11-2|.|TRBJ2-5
TGTGCCAACAGACCCGTAAGCCAAGAGACTCAGTATTTC
CANRPVSQETQYF
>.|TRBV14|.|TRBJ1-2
TGTGCCAGTAGCCAAGGGGCAGGGCCGGGCTACGCCTTC
CASSQGAGPGYAF
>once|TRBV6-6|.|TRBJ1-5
TGCGCCAGCAGAAAGAGGGTGGGGGATAGCAATCAGCCCCAGCAATTT
CASRKRVGDSNQPQQF
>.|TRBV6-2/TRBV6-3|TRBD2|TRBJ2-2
TGTGCCAGCATGTATTTAGCGGGCGCCGGGGAGCTGTTTTTT
CASMYLAGAGELFF
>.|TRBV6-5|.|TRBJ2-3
TGTGTCAGCACGTTCGGCGATAAGCAATATTTT
CVSTFGDKQYF
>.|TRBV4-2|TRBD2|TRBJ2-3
TGTACCAACAGCCAACATCTAGCGGGAGGCCTGGCAGATACGCAGTATTTT
CTNSQHLAGGLADTQYF
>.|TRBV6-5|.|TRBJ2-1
TGTGCCAGCATTGAGATCCCGGCGGATGAGCAGTTCTTC
CASIEIPADEQFF
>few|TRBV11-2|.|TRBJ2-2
TGTGCCAGCAGCCCATGGGGCGGGTTGAACATCGGGGAGCTGTTTTTT
CASSPWGGLNIGELFF
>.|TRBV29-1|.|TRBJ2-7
TGCTGCGCACGTGACACCTCCTACGAGCAGTACTTC
CCARDTSYEQYF
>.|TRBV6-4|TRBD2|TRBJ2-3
TGTGCCAGCAGTGAGCGGGGGACCACAGATACTCAGTATTTT
CASSERGTTDTQYF
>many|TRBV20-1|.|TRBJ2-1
TGCAGTGCTAGGCCCCCAAATAATGAGCAGTTCTTC
CSARPPNNEQFF
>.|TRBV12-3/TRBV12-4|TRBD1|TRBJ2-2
TGTGCCAACAGTTTCACTGGGACAGACACCGGGGAACTGTTTTTT
CANSFTGTDTGELFF
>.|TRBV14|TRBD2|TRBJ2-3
TGTGCCAAGAGCCCCCTGACTAGCCGGAGCACAGATACGCAGTATTTT
CAKSPLTSRSTDTQYF
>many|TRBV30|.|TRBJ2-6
TGTGCCTGGAGTAATACGGGGGCGCCTGGGGCCAACGTCCTGACTTTC
CAWSNTGAPGANVLTF
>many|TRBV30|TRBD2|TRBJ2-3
TGTGCCTGGAGGACCGGGACTAGCGGGAGTGATACGCAGTATTTT
CAWRTGTSGSDTQYF
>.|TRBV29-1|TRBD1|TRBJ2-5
TGCAGCGTTGAAGGACAGGGGTCTGCGAATTTTGTGACCCAGTACTTC
CSVEGQGSANFVTQYF
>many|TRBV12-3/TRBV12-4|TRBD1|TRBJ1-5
TGTGCCAGCAGTCTACTCCCAGGCCCGACAGGGTCAGATCAGCCCCAGCATTTT
CASSLLPGPTGSDQPQHF
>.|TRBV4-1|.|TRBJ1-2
TGCGCCGGCAGCCGCGGACCAAACTATAGCTACACCTTC
CAGSRGPNYSYTF
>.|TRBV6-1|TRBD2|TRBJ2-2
TGTGGCAACAGACTAGCGGGTGACACCGGGGAGCTGTTTTTT
CGNRLAGDTGELFF
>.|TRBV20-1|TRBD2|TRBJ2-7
TGCAGTGCTAGGGGGCTAGCGGACACGCTCTCCTACGAGCAGTACTTC
CSARGLADTLSYEQYF
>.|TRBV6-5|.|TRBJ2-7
TGTGTCAGCACTAGGGGAGCATACTACGAGCAGTACTTC
CVSTRGAYYEQYF
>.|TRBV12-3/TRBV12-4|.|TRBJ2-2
TGTGCCAGCAGTTTCCCCGCGAACGCCGGGGAGCTGTTTTTC
CASSFPANAGELFF
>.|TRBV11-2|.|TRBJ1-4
TGTGCCAGCAGCCAGTTTGATAGGATGAGTGAAGAACTGTTTTTT
CASSQFDRMSEELFF
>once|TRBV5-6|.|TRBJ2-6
TGTGCCAGCAGCTCAGACACCTCTGGGGCCAATGTCCCGACTTTC
CASSSDTSGANVPTF
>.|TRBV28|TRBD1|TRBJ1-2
TGTGCCAGCAATTCCCCCTCAGGACAGGGGCCGGGTGGCTACACCTTC
CASNSPSGQGPGGYTF
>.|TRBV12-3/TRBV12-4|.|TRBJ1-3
TGTGCCGGCAGCTGGGGACAACCTAACACCATATATTTT
CAGSWGQPNTIYF
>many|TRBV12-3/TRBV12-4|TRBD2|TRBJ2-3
TGTGCCAGCAGTTTGGCGCTAGCGGGAGGAAGAGATACGCAGTATTTT
CASSLALAGGRDTQYF
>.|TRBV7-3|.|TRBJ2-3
TGTGCCAGCAGCTCCCGGCAGGCTGTAGGAGATACACAGTATTTT
CASSSRQAVGDTQYF
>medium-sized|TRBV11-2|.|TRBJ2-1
TGTGCCAGCAGCTTAGGAGGTTACAATGAGCAGTTCTTC
CASSLGGYNEQFF
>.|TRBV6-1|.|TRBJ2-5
TGTGCCAGCACTGAAGCATACACCGGGTTTCGAGAGACCCAGTACTTC
CASTEAYTGFRETQYF
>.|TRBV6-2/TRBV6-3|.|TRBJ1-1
TGTGCCAGCAGTTACCCCTACGGGAACACTGAAGCTTTCTTT
CASSYPYGNTEAFF